This T cell receptor beta chain emerged from a study of vaccination effects on CD4 cells after COVID-19. Study-wide background: After the second dose, samples were taken at median day 72. Roughly 2 million PBMC per well were cultured with 8.5 to 10 IU/ml IL-2 and roughly 10 ug/ml peptides. Study-level points and caveats: Clones from infection and from vaccination both contracted markedly late after vaccination.

CDR3 size: 13 residues. Germline V gives CDR1 MDHEN, CDR2 SYDVKM. With 6 bases removed from V and 2 bases from J, the gap between germline ends came to 8 bases. Cells that had been cultured for nine to eleven days were the source of isolated CD4+ T cells. Each participant was given two doses of one vaccine (BNT162b2 or mRNA-1273). The healthy vaccine recipients, who had no prior SARS-CoV-2 infection, showed negative nucleocapsid antibodies. TCRdb's table, derived via immunoSEQ multiplex PCR, lists solely in-frame clones and lacks some. Of approximately 61,000 clones listed, just under 80% are singletons. As to this clone: As yet, its antigen is unknown.

The source is a human donor who received a COVID-19 vaccine. The V and J genes are TRBV28 and TRBJ2-4; no reliable D call. The source material was CD4+ T cells from PBMCs cultured without peptide, sampled after COVID-19 vaccination. The CDR3 DNA is TGTGCCAGCAGCGATCAACCCAAAAACATTCAGTACTTC. Translation gives CASSDQPKNIQYF. The full variable domain, completed using reference TRBV28 and TRBJ2-4, is DVKVTQSSRYLVKRTGEKVFLECVQDMDHENMFWYRQDPGLGLRLIYFSYDVKMKEKGDIPEGYSVSREKKERFSLILESASTNQTSMYLCASSDQPKNIQYFGAGTRLSVL.